Below, 10 T cell receptor beta chains from the same sample are listed, as sequenced in a study of blood T cells in healthy people across ages. The use of a sample-barcoded 5' primer and a J-beta primer mix characterized a second PCR of about 7 to 12 cycles. TCRdb re-called the 5' RACE reads through MiXCR, storing one row per CDR3 protein. The sample consists of just over 800,000 distinct CDR3 sequences, roughly 60% of them appearing once. Sequenced input: blood. Receptors originate from a man aged 25-40 years in good health.

The chain is built from TRBV4-3 and TRBJ2-3; TRBD1 matches 9 bases. Germline CDR1 and CDR2: LGHNA and YSLEER. With 5 bases clipped from V and 3 bases from J, the junction kept 9 bases outside the gene matches. There are 16 residues in the CDR3. The DNA of the CDR3 is TGCGCCAGCAGCACCGGACAGGGGAGCTTGACAGATACGCAGTATTTT. Translation: CASSTGQGSLTDTQYF.

This clonotype was seen many times. The rearrangement uses TRBV6-2 or TRBV6-3 and TRBJ1-6; 7 bases align to TRBD1. With V trimmed by 3 bases and J by 5 bases, 7 bases remained unmatched. CDR1 MNHEY and CDR2 SVGEGT come from the germline V gene. There are 16 residues in the CDR3. The CDR3 region is CASSYRRQGNNSPLHF. DNA for the CDR3: TGTGCCAGCAGTTATCGACGACAGGGAAATAATTCACCCCTCCACTTT.

The chain combines TRBV10-3 with TRBJ2-7, with unresolved D. V was pared by 0 bases and J by 1 base, with 7 bases between. The CDR3 consists of 14 residues. The germline CDR1 and CDR2 sequences are ENHRY and SYGVKD. Here the CDR3 DNA reads TGTGCCATCAGTGAGTCGAGCTTTTCCTACGAGCAGTACTTC. It yields the protein CAISESSFSYEQYF.

A few counts support this clonotype. In DNA, the CDR3 is TGTGCCAGCAGCCCCACGGGACAGGGGTTCAACGAGCAGTACTTC. It codes for CASSPTGQGFNEQYF. The gene calls are TRBV7-2 and TRBJ2-5; 10 bases line up with TRBD1. The last part of the DNA fits TRBJ2-7 better; the J call may be wrong. Per the germline V gene, CDR1 is SGHTA and CDR2 is FQGNSA. CDR3 length equals 15 residues.

This clonotype was counted once. The rearrangement joins TRBV20-1 to TRBJ1-6; 7 nucleotides agree with TRBD1. Trimming took 6 bases from V and 7 from J; bases not matched to a gene: 6. The CDR3 extends over 13 amino acids. Per germline, CDR1 DFQATT and CDR2 SNEGSKA (reference sequence). The CDR3 region is CSASTGTNSPLHF. DNA for the CDR3: TGCAGTGCCTCGACAGGGACAAATTCACCCCTCCACTTT.

As to this clonotype: This could be a read error, since a much larger clone is one nucleotide away. V and J are TRBV20-1 and TRBJ1-1; D gene uncertain. Germline values: CDR1 DFQATT, CDR2 SNEGSKA (reference sequence). This CDR3 has 13 residues. DNA for the CDR3: TGCAGTACTAGCAGAGGGATGAACACTGAAGCTTTCTTT. Translating it yields CSTSRGMNTEAFF.

CDR3 loop: CASSQDLRELTDTQYF. The CDR3 coding sequence is TGTGCCAGCAGCCAAGATCTCAGGGAACTGACAGATACGCAGTATTTT. The chain links TRBV4-2 to TRBJ2-3, with D perhaps TRBD1 (5 bases). This CDR3 spans 16 amino acids. Deletions cut 0 bases from V and 3 bases from J, with 13 bases between. Germline V gene lookup returns CDR1 LGHNA and CDR2 YNFKEQ.

V usage is TRBV9 and J usage is TRBJ2-7; TRBD1 aligns across 7 bases. V lost 3 bases and J lost 9; bases outside the gene matches: 9. Germline CDR1 and CDR2: SGDLS and YYNGEE. The length of the CDR3 is 13 residues. CDR3 sequence: CASSAPTGEVQYF. The CDR3, as DNA: TGTGCCAGCAGCGCACCTACAGGGGAAGTGCAGTACTTC.

This clonotype was counted a few times. The chain recombines TRBV20-1 with TRBJ2-2; 11 bases align to TRBD2. Losses at the gene ends were 4 bases for V and 6 bases for J; bases not matched to a gene: 4. Looked up from germline, CDR1 is DFQATT and CDR2 is SNEGSKA (reference sequence). The CDR3 totals 14 residues. In DNA, the CDR3 is TGCAGTGCTACGACTAGCGGGGTCGCCGGGGAGCTGTTTTTT. This sequence encodes CSATTSGVAGELFF.

The chain recombines TRBV9 with TRBJ2-1; D is perhaps TRBD2 (5 bases). The CDR3 contains 14 residues. Germline loops: CDR1 SGDLS, CDR2 YYNGEE. The V gene lost 0 bases and the J gene lost 5 bases, with 9 bases spanning the gap. The CDR3 here is CASSVVPGNNEQFF. The CDR3 nucleotides are TGTGCCAGCAGCGTAGTTCCGGGGAACAATGAGCAGTTCTTC.